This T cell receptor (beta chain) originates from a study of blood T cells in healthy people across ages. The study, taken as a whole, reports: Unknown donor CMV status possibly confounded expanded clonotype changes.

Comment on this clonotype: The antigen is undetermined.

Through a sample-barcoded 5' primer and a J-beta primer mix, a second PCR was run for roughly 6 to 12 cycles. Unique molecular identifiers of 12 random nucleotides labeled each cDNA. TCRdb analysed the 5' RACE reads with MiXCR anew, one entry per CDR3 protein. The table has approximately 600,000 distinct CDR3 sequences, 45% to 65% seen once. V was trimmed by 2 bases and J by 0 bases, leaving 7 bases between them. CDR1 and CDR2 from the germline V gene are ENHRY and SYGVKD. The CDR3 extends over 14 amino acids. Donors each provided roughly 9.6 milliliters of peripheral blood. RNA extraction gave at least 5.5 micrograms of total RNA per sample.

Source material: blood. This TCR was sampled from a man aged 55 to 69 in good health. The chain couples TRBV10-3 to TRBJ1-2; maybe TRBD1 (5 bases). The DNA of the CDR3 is TGTGCCATCAGTGAGAGGGGCTCTAACTATGGCTACACCTTC. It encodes CAISERGSNYGYTF.